Listed here is a single TCR beta chain. This sample is part of a study of technical replicates of blood from a handful of donors. CDR3 length equals 18 residues. Germline assignment: CDR1 MNHEY and CDR2 SMNVEV (reference sequence). V was pared by 3 bases and J by 6 bases, with 14 bases of the junction left unmatched. TCRdb's table, derived via immunoSEQ multiplex PCR, lists solely in-frame clones and lacks some. The sample holds about 94,000 clones, 95% seen once. Sequencing was done on a sample of T cells isolated from PBMCs. The sequence was collected from a human donor in good health. The rearrangement uses TRBV27 and TRBJ2-7; 13 bases map to TRBD2. This CDR3 is CASSLGTSGGAIFIEQYF. CDR3 nucleotides: TGTGCCAGCAGTTTGGGAACTAGCGGGGGGGCCATCTTCATCGAGCAGTACTTC.